This T cell receptor beta chain was retrieved from a study of cytotoxic CD8 clonotypes in ibrutinib-treated CLL. Background on the study: Mean per-sample yields comprised around 260,000 productive templates and roughly 86,000 productive rearrangements. The study's findings and limits: Clonality went up at ibrutinib response and then declined back toward baseline at progression.

On this clone itself: Antigen specificity is unknown. This sample also contains other DNA sequences that code for the same CDR3.

TCRdb's table, derived via immunoSEQ multiplex PCR, lists solely in-frame clones and lacks some. This table has approximately 340,000 clones, 67% appearing once. V was clipped by 0 bases and J by 0 bases, with 7 bases between them. This CDR3 is built from 14 residues. Germline assignment: CDR1 SGDLS and CDR2 YYNGEE. V is TRBV9 and J is TRBJ2-7, with unresolved D. The receptor was isolated from a human donor with chronic lymphocytic leukemia. The sequencing here drew on PBMCs, taken after 36 months of ibrutinib treatment. The CDR3 DNA reads as TGTGCCAGCAGCGTAGGGACGGACTCCTACGAGCAGTACTTC. This sequence encodes CASSVGTDSYEQYF.